Presented here are 16 T cell receptor beta chains from one specimen sequenced in a study of technical replicates of blood from a handful of donors. Some clones are missing from TCRdb's copy, which holds only in-frame ones; the method was immunoSEQ multiplex PCR. The sample carries approximately 17,000 clones, approximately 86% recorded once. Specimen: PBMCs. The receptors come from a human donor in good health.

This chain connects TRBV5-1 to TRBJ2-7, with 8 bases identical to TRBD2. Trimming took 4 bases from V and 4 from J; bases not matched to a gene: 10. From germline, CDR1 is SGHRS and CDR2 YFSETQ. This CDR3 is built from 15 residues. The CDR3, as DNA: TGCGCCAGCAGCACGGACTTCAGCGGGAGTTACGAGCAGTACTTC. It encodes CASSTDFSGSYEQYF. The variable domain in full, with the rest retrieved from reference TRBV5-1 and TRBJ2-7, is KAGVTQTPRYLIKTRGQQVTLSCSPISGHRSVSWYQQTPGQGLQFLFEYFSETQRNKGNFPGRFSGRQFSNSRSEMNVSTLELGDSALYLCASSTDFSGSYEQYFGPGTRLTVT.

This chain joins TRBV7-6 and TRBJ2-5, with 14 bases lining up with TRBD2. This CDR3 is built from 17 residues. Per the germline V gene, CDR1 is SGHVS and CDR2 is FNYEAQ. J was trimmed by 5 bases and V by 5 bases; bases with no gene match: 10. CDR3 loop: CASSGQGTSGRGETQYF. As DNA, the CDR3 is TGTGCCAGCAGCGGGCAAGGGACTAGCGGGAGAGGGGAGACCCAGTACTTC.

The gene calls are TRBV11-3 and TRBJ2-1; D is unresolved. Germline V CDR1 and CDR2: SGHNT, YENEEA. The CDR3 is 14 amino acids. The germline V and J ends were trimmed by 2 bases and 2 bases, with 7 bases remaining between them. The CDR3 DNA is TGTGCCAGCAGCTTATCGGTAGCCTACAATGAGCAGTTCTTC. Translation: CASSLSVAYNEQFF. The full variable domain, its missing parts supplied by reference TRBV11-3 and TRBJ2-1, is EAGVVQSPRYKIIEKKQPVAFWCNPISGHNTLYWYLQNLGQGPELLIRYENEEAVDDSQLPKDRFSAERLKGVDSTLKIQPAELGDSAVYLCASSLSVAYNEQFFGPGTRLTVL.

V is TRBV6-9 and J is TRBJ2-7; 8 bases are a match to TRBD2. CDR3 length equals 13 residues. With 10 bases clipped from V and 5 bases from J, the junction kept 10 bases outside the gene matches. In germline, CDR1 is MNHGY, CDR2 SVAAGI. The CDR3 protein is CATPGGFPHEQYF. The CDR3 nucleotides read TGTGCCACCCCGGGGGGGTTCCCCCACGAGCAGTACTTC.

This rearrangement joins TRBV5-4 to TRBJ2-3; 9 bases map to TRBD2. The CDR3 length is 15 residues. Germline-derived CDR1 and CDR2 are SGHNT and YYREEE (reference sequence). With 5 bases clipped from V and 0 bases from J, the junction kept 4 bases outside the gene matches. The CDR3 loop is CASRKAGGSTDTQYF. The CDR3 nucleotides read TGTGCCAGCAGAAAAGCGGGAGGCAGCACAGATACGCAGTATTTT.

The rearrangement uses TRBV10-1 and TRBJ2-7, with a tentative D call TRBD1 (6 bases). This CDR3 has 14 amino acids. V lost 5 bases and J 4 bases, leaving 15 bases between the germline ends. From germline, CDR1 is WNHNN and CDR2 SYGVQD (reference sequence). CDR3 DNA sequence: TGCGCCAGCAGTTCCTTTGACAGGCCTTACGAGCAGTACTTC. This codes for CASSSFDRPYEQYF.

The chain recombines TRBV11-3 with TRBJ2-5, with TRBD2 identical over 7 bases. This CDR3 contains 14 residues. V shed 5 bases, J shed 5 bases, and the junction held 8 bases outside the gene matches. CDR1 is SGHNT and CDR2 is YENEEA in the germline V gene. The CDR3 coding sequence is TGTGCCAGCAGCCCAATGGCGGGAGTTGAGACCCAGTACTTC. Translating it yields CASSPMAGVETQYF. Supplemented by reference TRBV11-3 and TRBJ2-5, the full variable domain reads EAGVVQSPRYKIIEKKQPVAFWCNPISGHNTLYWYLQNLGQGPELLIRYENEEAVDDSQLPKDRFSAERLKGVDSTLKIQPAELGDSAVYLCASSPMAGVETQYFGPGTRLLVL.

This rearrangement joins TRBV2 to TRBJ2-1; TRBD2 agrees at 8 bases. The CDR3 length is 14 residues. V trimming: 10 bases; J trimming: 8 bases; junction bases outside the gene matches: 13. Germline V gene data show CDR1 as SNHLY and CDR2 as FYNNEI. Here the CDR3 reads CANSPGLGRDEQFF. CDR3 sequence (DNA): TGTGCCAACTCTCCGGGACTAGGGCGTGATGAGCAGTTCTTC. Using reference TRBV2 and TRBJ2-1 for the parts outside the CDR3, the full variable domain is EPEVTQTPSHQVTQMGQEVILRCVPISNHLYFYWYRQILGQKVEFLVSFYNNEISEKSEIFDDQFSVERPDGSNFTLKIRSTKLEDSAMYFCANSPGLGRDEQFFGPGTRLTVL.

The chain joins TRBV5-1 to TRBJ2-7, with D possibly being TRBD1 (5 bases). Trimming removed 4 bases from V and 6 bases from J, with 17 bases in between. In germline, CDR1 is SGHRS, CDR2 YFSETQ. The CDR3 sequence is 14 residues long. In nucleotides, the CDR3 is TGCGCCAGCAGCGGTGGGGCCCCTCGGAGCGAGCAGTACTTC. This encodes CASSGGAPRSEQYF.

V is TRBV4-2 and J is TRBJ2-5; TRBD2 aligns across 13 bases. This CDR3 has 15 amino acids. The germline gives CDR1 LGHNA, CDR2 YNFKEQ. V was clipped by 4 bases and J by 5 bases; unmatched bases: 4. CDR3 sequence (DNA): TGTGCCAGCAGCCCTGGGACTAGCGGGACGGAGACCCAGTACTTC. It codes for CASSPGTSGTETQYF.

This chain links TRBV19 with TRBJ2-7, with TRBD2 matching over 10 bases. The germline V gene encodes CDR1 LNHDA and CDR2 SQIVND (reference sequence). Trimming cost V 4 bases and J 9 bases; bases outside gene matches: 9. This CDR3 has 14 residues. The CDR3 DNA reads as TGTGCCAGTAGTAATAGCGGGAGGAGGTTTGGGCAGTACTTC. Residues: CASSNSGRRFGQYF.

The rearrangement joins TRBV7-9 to TRBJ2-7; 8 bases map to TRBD1. This CDR3 contains 14 residues. The J segment lost 3 bases and the V segment lost 6 bases, leaving 7 bases of the junction unmatched. Germline V gives CDR1 SEHNR, CDR2 FQNEAQ (reference sequence). The CDR3 region has the DNA TGTGCCAGCAGTCCGGGACAGGCGGGCTACGAGCAGTACTTC. This sequence encodes CASSPGQAGYEQYF.

The chain combines TRBV29-1 with TRBJ1-5; D might be TRBD1 (6 bases). The germline CDR1 and CDR2 sequences are SQVTM and ANQGSEA. This CDR3 comprises 13 residues. The germline V and J ends were trimmed by 5 bases and 4 bases, with 12 bases remaining between them. The CDR3: CSVTRTENQPQHF. The CDR3 bases are TGCAGCGTTACCCGGACAGAAAATCAGCCCCAGCATTTT.

V usage is TRBV2 and J usage is TRBJ1-2; D not resolved. The CDR3 runs to 14 residues. V lost 2 bases and J 2 bases, leaving 9 bases between the germline ends. CDR1 is SNHLY and CDR2 is FYNNEI in the germline V gene. In nucleotides, the CDR3 is TGTGCCAGCAGTGAAACGGGGAGGAACTATGGCTACACCTTC. This gives the protein CASSETGRNYGYTF.

This chain links TRBV19 with TRBJ1-2; D possibly corresponds to TRBD1 (6 bases). The CDR3 is made up of 15 amino acids. V was pared by 4 bases and J by 4 bases, with 16 bases between. Germline V lookup: CDR1 LNHDA, CDR2 SQIVND (reference sequence). This CDR3 reads CASSTPGGRGYGYTF. CDR3 nucleotide sequence: TGTGCCAGTAGTACGCCGGGGGGGCGCGGCTATGGCTACACCTTC.

The CDR3 coding sequence is TGTGCCAGCAGTACCTCCGGGACTAGCGGGAGGGTCTACGAGCAGTACTTC. Protein: CASSTSGTSGRVYEQYF. The rearrangement uses TRBV27 and TRBJ2-7; 16 nucleotides agree with TRBD2. This CDR3 is built from 17 residues. The V gene end was trimmed by 5 bases and the J gene end by 3 bases; junction bases not matched to a gene: 7. CDR1 and CDR2 (germline): MNHEY, SMNVEV (reference sequence).